Listed here is a single T cell receptor (beta chain). The source of the sample is a study of Ad26.COV2.S vaccination and SARS-CoV-2 variants. Germline-derived CDR1 and CDR2 are SGHNT and YYREEE (reference sequence). The V and J ends lost 1 base and 4 bases respectively, with 11 bases between them. The CDR3 is 14 amino acids. The table came from immunoSEQ multiplex PCR; TCRdb's copy has only in-frame clones and leaves some out. The data show approximately 300,000 clones, with around 83% seen just once and less than 2% held by the top ten. Treatment indicated: around 19 received Ad26.COV2.S at low or high dose, single or two shots; about 5 received placebo; per-sample allocation not given. Day 63 after the first injection of vaccine or placebo was the sampling time.

The chain recombines TRBV5-4 with TRBJ1-2; perhaps TRBD1 as D (6 bases). The sequence was collected from a person aged 18-60 years who received the Ad26.COV2.S COVID-19 vaccine or a placebo. The sample consisted of peripheral blood, taken in a trial of Ad26.COV2.S vaccine versus placebo. CDR3 region: CASSLSRGGYGYTF. CDR3 DNA sequence: TGTGCCAGCAGCTTGAGCAGGGGAGGCTATGGCTACACCTTC.